What follows is one T cell receptor (beta chain) and its context. This CDR3 has 13 residues. V lost 3 bases, J lost 6 bases, and 12 bases lay in between. Per the germline V gene, CDR1 is SEHNR and CDR2 is FQNEAQ (reference sequence). These data originate in a study of blood T cell repertoires in COVID-19. Study details: Specimens from acute and convalescent COVID-19 originated in the United States, Italy and Spain. PBMCs, B-cell-depleted T cells, or T cells were the source of the cDNA or gDNA that made up the material.

Per the original methods: Estimation of nucleated cell counts was performed using reference gene primer amplification. Sequencing used immunoSEQ multiplex PCR; TCRdb keeps in-frame clones, though not all of them. For V, J and clone size, that table is used; D and trimming come from the DNA. The repertoire has 350,000 to 450,000 clones, 85% of them found once; the top ten carry approximately 3.7%. The rearrangement uses TRBV7-9 and TRBJ2-7; no reliable D call. The sample was peripheral blood. This clonotype was obtained from a young woman with acute or convalescent COVID-19. CDR3 loop: CASSFKIPGEQYF. Written as DNA, the CDR3 is TGTGCCAGCAGCTTTAAAATCCCCGGCGAGCAGTACTTC. The variable domain in full, completed from reference TRBV7-9 and TRBJ2-7, reads DTGVSQNPRHKITKRGQNVTFRCDPISEHNRLYWYRQTLGQGPEFLTYFQNEAQLEKSRLLSDRFSAERPKGSFSTLEIQRTEQGDSAMYLCASSFKIPGEQYFGPGTRLTVT.